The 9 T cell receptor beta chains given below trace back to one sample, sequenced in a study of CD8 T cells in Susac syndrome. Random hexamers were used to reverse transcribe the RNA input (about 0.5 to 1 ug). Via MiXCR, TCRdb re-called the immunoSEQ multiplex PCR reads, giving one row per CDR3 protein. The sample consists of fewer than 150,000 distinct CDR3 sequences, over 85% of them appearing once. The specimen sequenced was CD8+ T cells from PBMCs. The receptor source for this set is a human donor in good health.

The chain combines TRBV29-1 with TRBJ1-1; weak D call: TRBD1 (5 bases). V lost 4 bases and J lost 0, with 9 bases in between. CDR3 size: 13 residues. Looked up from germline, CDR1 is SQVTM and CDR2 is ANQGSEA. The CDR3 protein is CSVGGTVNTEAFF. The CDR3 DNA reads TGCAGCGTTGGGGGGACGGTGAACACTGAAGCTTTCTTT.

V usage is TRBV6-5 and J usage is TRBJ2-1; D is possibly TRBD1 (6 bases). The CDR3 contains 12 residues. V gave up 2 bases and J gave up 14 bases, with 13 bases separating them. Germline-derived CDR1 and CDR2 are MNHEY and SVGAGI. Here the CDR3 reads CASSYEGAGEFF. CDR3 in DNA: TGTGCCAGCAGTTACGAAGGGGCAGGGGAGTTCTTC.

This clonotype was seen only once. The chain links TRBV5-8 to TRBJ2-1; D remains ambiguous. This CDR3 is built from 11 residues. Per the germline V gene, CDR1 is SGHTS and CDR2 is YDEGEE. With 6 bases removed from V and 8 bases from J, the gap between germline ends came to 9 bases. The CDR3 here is CASTHLHEQFF. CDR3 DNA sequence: TGTGCCAGCACCCACCTCCATGAGCAGTTCTTC.

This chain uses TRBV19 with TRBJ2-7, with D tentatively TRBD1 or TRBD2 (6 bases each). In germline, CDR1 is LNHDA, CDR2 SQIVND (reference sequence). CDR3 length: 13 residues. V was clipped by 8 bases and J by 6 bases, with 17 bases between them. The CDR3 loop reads CASSPGSGAEQYF. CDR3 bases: TGTGCCAGTTCCCCAGGATCGGGGGCCGAGCAGTACTTC.

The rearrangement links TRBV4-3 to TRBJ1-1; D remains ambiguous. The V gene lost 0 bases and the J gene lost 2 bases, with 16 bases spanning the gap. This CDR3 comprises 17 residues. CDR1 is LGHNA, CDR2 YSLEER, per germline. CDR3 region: CASSQDFMPYYNTEAFF. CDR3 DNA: TGCGCCAGCAGCCAAGATTTTATGCCATACTACAACACTGAAGCTTTCTTT.

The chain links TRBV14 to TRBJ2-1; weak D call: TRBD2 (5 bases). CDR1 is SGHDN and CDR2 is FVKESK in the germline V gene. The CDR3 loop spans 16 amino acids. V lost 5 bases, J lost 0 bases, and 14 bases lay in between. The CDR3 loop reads CASSLLAQSSYNEQFF. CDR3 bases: TGTGCCAGCAGCTTATTAGCGCAGAGCTCCTACAATGAGCAGTTCTTC.

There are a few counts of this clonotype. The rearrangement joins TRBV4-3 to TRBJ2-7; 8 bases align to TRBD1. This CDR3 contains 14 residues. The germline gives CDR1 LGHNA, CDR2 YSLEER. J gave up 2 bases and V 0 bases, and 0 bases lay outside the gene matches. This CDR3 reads CASSQDRGPYEQYF. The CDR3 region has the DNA TGCGCCAGCAGCCAAGACAGGGGGCCCTACGAGCAGTACTTC.

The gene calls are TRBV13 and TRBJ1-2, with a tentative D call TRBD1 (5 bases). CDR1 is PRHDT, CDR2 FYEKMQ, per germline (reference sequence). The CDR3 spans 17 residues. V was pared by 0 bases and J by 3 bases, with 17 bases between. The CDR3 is CASSLGGDMVGDYGYTF. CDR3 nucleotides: TGTGCCAGCAGCTTAGGAGGGGATATGGTCGGAGACTATGGCTACACCTTC.

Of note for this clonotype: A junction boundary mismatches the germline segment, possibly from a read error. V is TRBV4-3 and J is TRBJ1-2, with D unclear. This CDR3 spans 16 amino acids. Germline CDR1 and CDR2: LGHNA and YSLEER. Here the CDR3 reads CASSQGPPRVNYSYTF. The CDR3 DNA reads TGCGCCAGCAGCCAAGGACCCCCAAGGGTTAACTATAGCTACACCTTC.